A single sample gave rise to the 9 T cell receptor beta chains below, sequenced in a study of blood T cell repertoires in COVID-19. Sequencing was performed with immunoSEQ multiplex PCR; in TCRdb, only in-frame clones are kept and a portion is missing. The repertoire holds about 310,000 clones, with 90% as singletons. The sequenced sample was PBMCs or T cells enriched from blood (not recorded which). The source of these receptors is a young woman with acute COVID-19.

This clone came up once. The chain employs TRBV19 and TRBJ2-3; D is possibly TRBD1 (8 bases). CDR1 and CDR2 from the germline V gene are LNHDA and SQIVND (reference sequence). The CDR3 totals 15 residues. Trimming cost V 6 bases and J 4 bases, with 17 bases left between them. CDR3 in DNA: TGTGCCAGTAGCACACGACAGGGGAGGGCAGATACGCAGTATTTT. This sequence encodes CASSTRQGRADTQYF.

The rearrangement joins TRBV18 to TRBJ2-3; D gene uncertain. V lost 8 bases and J 2 bases, leaving 8 bases between the germline ends. Per the germline V gene, CDR1 is KGHSH and CDR2 is LQKENI. This CDR3 has 12 amino acids. CDR3 DNA: TGTGCCAGCCGCGGCTCCACAGATACGCAGTATTTT. Translation gives CASRGSTDTQYF.

The rearrangement links TRBV5-6 to TRBJ2-5, with 8 bases matching TRBD2. Germline CDR1 reads SGHDT; CDR2 reads YYEEEE. Losses at the gene ends were 5 bases for V and 5 bases for J; bases not matched to a gene: 8. The CDR3 extends over 14 amino acids. This chain's CDR3 is CASRRAGEGETQYF. CDR3 DNA sequence: TGTGCCAGCAGACGAGCGGGAGAAGGGGAGACCCAGTACTTC.

The rearrangement links TRBV5-1 to TRBJ2-3; D is possibly TRBD1 (5 bases). This CDR3 comprises 14 residues. With 8 bases removed from V and 1 base from J, the gap between germline ends came to 14 bases. CDR1 is SGHRS, CDR2 YFSETQ, per germline. The CDR3 bases are TGCGCCAGTTCAAGGGGCATAGGCACAGATACGCAGTATTTT. Protein: CASSRGIGTDTQYF.

J is TRBJ2-1 and V is TRBV10-3; 8 nucleotides agree with TRBD2. Germline V gene lookup returns CDR1 ENHRY and CDR2 SYGVKD. V lost 7 bases to trimming and J lost 9 bases; unmatched junction nucleotides: 11. CDR3 length: 14 residues. CDR3 sequence (DNA): TGTGCCATCATGAGACTAGCGTCCGGAGGTGAGCAGTTCTTC. Residues: CAIMRLASGGEQFF.

The V call is TRBV23-1, the J call TRBJ2-1; TRBD2 matches 8 bases. TRBV23-1 has ORF status, its function being uncertain. J lost 6 bases, V lost 3 bases, and 7 bases had no gene match. This CDR3 is 15 amino acids long. CDR3 sequence (DNA): TGCGCCAGCAGTCAGTCCGGGACTAGGAGCAATGAGCAGTTCTTC. It yields the protein CASSQSGTRSNEQFF.

The chain couples TRBV27 to TRBJ2-2; 8 bases are a match to TRBD2. The V and J ends lost 4 bases and 6 bases, in that order; junction bases with no gene match: 10. The CDR3 is 16 amino acids. The V gene's germline CDR1 is MNHEY and CDR2 SMNVEV (reference sequence). CDR3 sequence: CASSSPLSGVAGELFF. The CDR3 nucleotides are TGTGCCAGCAGTTCCCCCCTTAGCGGGGTTGCCGGGGAGCTGTTTTTT.

The chain has TRBV7-8 and TRBJ2-7; 9 nucleotides line up with TRBD1. Germline CDR1 SGHVS, CDR2 FQNEAQ. J lost 4 bases, V lost 1 base, and 11 bases had no gene match. This CDR3 has 17 amino acids. The CDR3 DNA is TGTGCCAGCAGCTTAGGATCTGCGGGACAGGGATGGTACGAGCAGTACTTC. Translation: CASSLGSAGQGWYEQYF.

The sample holds one count of this clone. CDR3 sequence: CASSPQTGAVETQYF. The CDR3 DNA is TGTGCCAGCAGCCCCCAGACAGGTGCTGTGGAGACCCAGTACTTC. The chain recombines TRBV5-4 with TRBJ2-5; a possible D gene is TRBD1 (6 bases). CDR1 is SGHNT and CDR2 is YYREEE in the germline V gene (reference sequence). V lost 4 bases and J 5 bases, leaving 18 bases between the germline ends. The CDR3 length is 15 residues.